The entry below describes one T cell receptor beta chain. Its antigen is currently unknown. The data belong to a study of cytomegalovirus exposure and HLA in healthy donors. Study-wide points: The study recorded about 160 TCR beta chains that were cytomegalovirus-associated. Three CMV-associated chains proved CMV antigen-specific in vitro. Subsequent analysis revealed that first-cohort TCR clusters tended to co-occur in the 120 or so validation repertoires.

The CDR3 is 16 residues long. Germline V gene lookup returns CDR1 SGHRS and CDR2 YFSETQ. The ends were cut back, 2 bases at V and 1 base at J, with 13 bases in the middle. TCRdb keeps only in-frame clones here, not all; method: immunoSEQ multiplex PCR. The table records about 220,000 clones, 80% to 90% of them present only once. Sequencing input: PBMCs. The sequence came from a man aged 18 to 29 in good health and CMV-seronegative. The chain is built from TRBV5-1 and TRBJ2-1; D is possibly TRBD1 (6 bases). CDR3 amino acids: CASSLVPGVSYNEQFF. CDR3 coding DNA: TGCGCCAGCAGCTTAGTTCCAGGGGTTTCCTACAATGAGCAGTTCTTC.